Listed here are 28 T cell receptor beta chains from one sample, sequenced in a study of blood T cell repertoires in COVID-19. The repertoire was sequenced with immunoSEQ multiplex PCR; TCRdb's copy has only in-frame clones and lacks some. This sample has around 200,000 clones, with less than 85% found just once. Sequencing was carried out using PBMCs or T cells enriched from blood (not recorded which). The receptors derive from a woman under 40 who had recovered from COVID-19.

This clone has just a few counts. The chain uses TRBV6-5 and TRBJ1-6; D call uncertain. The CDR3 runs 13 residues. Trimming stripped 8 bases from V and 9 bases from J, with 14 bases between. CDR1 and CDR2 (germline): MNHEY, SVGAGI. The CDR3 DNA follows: TGTGCCAGCTACGCCGGGGTATCTTCACCCCTCCACTTT. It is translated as CASYAGVSSPLHF.

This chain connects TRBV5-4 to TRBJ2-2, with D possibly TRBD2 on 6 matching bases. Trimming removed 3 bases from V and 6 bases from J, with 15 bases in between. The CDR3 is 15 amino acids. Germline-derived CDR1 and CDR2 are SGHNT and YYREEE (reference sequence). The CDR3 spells CASSSGGRGAGELFF. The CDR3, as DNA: TGTGCCAGCAGCTCTGGGGGGAGAGGAGCCGGGGAGCTGTTTTTT.

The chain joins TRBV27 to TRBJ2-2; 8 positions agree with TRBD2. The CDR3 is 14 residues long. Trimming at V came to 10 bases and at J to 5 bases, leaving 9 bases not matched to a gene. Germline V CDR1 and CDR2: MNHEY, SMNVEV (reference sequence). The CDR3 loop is CATSWGGRTGELFF. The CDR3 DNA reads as TGTGCCACTTCTTGGGGCGGGAGGACCGGGGAGCTGTTTTTT.

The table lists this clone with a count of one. The CDR3 loop is CASSEQGMNYGYTF. CDR3 nucleotides: TGTGCCAGCAGCGAACAGGGGATGAACTATGGCTACACCTTC. This chain connects TRBV5-4 to TRBJ1-2; TRBD1 aligns across 7 bases. V shed 4 bases, J shed 2 bases, and the junction held 5 bases outside the gene matches. The CDR3 is 14 amino acids. CDR1 SGHNT and CDR2 YYREEE come from the germline V gene (reference sequence).

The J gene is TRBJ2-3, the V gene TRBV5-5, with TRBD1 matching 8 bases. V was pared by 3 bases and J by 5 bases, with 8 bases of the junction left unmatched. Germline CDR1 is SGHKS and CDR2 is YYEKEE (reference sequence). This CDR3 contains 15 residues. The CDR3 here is CASSSRTGKEDTQYF. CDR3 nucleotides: TGTGCCAGCAGCTCCCGGACAGGGAAGGAAGATACGCAGTATTTT.

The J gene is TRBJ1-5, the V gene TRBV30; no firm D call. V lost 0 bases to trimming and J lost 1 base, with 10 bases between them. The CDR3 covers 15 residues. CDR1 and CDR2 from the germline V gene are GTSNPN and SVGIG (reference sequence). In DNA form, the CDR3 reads TGTGCCTGGAGTGTGATCAAGACAAGCAATCAGCCCCAGCATTTT. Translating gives CAWSVIKTSNQPQHF.

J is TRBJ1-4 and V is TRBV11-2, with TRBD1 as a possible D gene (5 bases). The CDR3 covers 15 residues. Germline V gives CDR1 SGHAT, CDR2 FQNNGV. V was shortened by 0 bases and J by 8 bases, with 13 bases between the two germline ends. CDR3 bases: TGTGCCAGCAGCTTAGAGGGACTGTGGGGAGAAAAACTGTTTTTT. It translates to CASSLEGLWGEKLFF.

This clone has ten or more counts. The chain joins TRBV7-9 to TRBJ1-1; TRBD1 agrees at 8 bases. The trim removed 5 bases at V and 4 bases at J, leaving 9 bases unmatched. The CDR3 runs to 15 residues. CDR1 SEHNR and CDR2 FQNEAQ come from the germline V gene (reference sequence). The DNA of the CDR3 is TGTGCCAGCAGCATAACCGGGACAGGAGGCACTGAAGCTTTCTTT. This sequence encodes CASSITGTGGTEAFF.

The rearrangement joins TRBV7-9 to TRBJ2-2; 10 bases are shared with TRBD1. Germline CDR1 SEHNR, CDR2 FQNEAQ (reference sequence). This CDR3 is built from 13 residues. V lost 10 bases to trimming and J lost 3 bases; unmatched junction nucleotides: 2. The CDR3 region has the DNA TGTGCCACGGGACAGGGGTACACCGGGGAGCTGTTTTTT. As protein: CATGQGYTGELFF.

The CDR3 region is CASSYNTGATEQFF. CDR3 nucleotide sequence: TGTGCCAGCAGCTACAACACAGGGGCTACGGAGCAGTTCTTC. This sequence joins TRBV9 and TRBJ2-1, with 7 bases matching TRBD1. The ends lost 4 bases at V and 10 bases at J; junction bases unmatched: 11. The CDR3 totals 14 residues. CDR1 is SGDLS and CDR2 is YYNGEE in the germline V gene.

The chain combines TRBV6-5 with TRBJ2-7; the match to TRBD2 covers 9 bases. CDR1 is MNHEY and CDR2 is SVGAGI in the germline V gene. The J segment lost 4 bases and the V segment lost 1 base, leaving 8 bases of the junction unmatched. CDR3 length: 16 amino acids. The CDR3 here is CASSYFSGTSKYEQYF. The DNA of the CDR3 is TGTGCCAGCAGTTACTTTTCCGGGACTAGCAAGTACGAGCAGTACTTC.

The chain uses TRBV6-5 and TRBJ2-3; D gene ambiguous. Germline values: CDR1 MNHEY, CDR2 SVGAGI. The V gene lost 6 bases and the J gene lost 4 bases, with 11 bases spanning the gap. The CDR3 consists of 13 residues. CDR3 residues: CASRRLMADTQYF. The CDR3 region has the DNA TGTGCCAGCAGGCGCCTAATGGCAGATACGCAGTATTTT.

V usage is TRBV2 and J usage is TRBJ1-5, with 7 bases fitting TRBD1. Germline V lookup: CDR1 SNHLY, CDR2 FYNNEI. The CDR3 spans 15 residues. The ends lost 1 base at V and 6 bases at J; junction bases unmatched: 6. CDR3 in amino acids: CASSEGGDRAQPQHF. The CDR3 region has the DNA TGTGCCAGCAGTGAAGGGGGGGACAGAGCTCAGCCCCAGCATTTT.

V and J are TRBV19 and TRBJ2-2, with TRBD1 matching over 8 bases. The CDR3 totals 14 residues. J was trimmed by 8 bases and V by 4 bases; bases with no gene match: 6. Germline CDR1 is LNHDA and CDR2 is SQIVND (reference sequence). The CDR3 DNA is TGTGCCAGTAGTAGTACAGGGGGTATTGGGGAGCTGTTTTTT. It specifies CASSSTGGIGELFF.

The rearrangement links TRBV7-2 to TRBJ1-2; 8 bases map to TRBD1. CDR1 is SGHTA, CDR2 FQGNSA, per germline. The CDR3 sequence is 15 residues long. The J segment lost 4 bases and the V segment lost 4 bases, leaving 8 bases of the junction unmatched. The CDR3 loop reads CASSSPTGVFYGYTF. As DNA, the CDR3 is TGTGCCAGCAGCTCCCCGACAGGGGTTTTCTATGGCTACACCTTC.

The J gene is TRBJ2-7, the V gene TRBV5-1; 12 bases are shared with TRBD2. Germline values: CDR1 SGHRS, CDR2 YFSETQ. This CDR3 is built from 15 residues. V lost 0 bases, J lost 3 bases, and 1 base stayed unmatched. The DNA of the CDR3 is TGCGCCAGCAGCTTGGGACTAGCGGGAGACTACGAGCAGTACTTC. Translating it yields CASSLGLAGDYEQYF.

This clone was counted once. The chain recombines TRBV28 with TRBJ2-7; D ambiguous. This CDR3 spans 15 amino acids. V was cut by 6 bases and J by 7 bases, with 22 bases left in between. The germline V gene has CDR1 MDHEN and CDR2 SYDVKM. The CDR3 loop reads CASSQRGGRLLEQYV. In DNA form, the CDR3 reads TGTGCCAGCAGCCAGAGAGGTGGCCGACTTTTGGAGCAGTACGTC.

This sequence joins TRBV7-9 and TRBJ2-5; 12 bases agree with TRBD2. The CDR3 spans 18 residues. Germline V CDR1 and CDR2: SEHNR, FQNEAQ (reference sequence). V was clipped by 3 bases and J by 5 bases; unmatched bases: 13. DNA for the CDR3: TGTGCCAGCAGCTTTTTGATAGGACTAGCGGGATCTTGGGAGACCCAGTACTTC. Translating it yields CASSFLIGLAGSWETQYF.

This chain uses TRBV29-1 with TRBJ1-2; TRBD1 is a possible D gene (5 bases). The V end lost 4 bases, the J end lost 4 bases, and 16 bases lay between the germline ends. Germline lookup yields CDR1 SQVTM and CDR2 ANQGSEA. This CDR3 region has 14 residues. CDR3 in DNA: TGCAGCGTTGGTATGTCAGGGCCTTTCTATGGCTACACCTTC. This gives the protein CSVGMSGPFYGYTF.

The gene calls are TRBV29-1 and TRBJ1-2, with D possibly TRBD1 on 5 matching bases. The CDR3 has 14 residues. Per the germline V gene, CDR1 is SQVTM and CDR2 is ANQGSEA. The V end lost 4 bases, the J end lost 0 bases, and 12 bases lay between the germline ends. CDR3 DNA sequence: TGCAGCGTTGGGGTCTGGGGCCCTAACTATGGCTACACCTTC. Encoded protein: CSVGVWGPNYGYTF.

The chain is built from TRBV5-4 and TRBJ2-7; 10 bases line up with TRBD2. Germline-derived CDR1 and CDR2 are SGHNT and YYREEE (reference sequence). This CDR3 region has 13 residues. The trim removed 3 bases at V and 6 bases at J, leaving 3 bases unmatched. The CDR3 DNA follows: TGTGCCAGCAGCTCTAGCGGGAGCGGCGAGCAGTACTTC. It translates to CASSSSGSGEQYF.

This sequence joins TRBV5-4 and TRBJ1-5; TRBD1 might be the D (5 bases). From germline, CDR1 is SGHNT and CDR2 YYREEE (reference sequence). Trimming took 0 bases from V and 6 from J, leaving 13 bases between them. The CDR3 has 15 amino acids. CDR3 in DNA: TGTGCCAGCAGCTTGGGGGGCCAGGGTGGTCAGCCCCAGCATTTT. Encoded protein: CASSLGGQGGQPQHF.

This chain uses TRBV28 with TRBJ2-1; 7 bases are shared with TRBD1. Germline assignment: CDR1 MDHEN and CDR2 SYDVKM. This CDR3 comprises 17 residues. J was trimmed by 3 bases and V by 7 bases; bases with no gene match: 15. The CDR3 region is CASNRKPSGQFYNEQFF. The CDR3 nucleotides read TGTGCCAGCAATCGAAAACCTTCGGGACAGTTCTACAATGAGCAGTTCTTC.

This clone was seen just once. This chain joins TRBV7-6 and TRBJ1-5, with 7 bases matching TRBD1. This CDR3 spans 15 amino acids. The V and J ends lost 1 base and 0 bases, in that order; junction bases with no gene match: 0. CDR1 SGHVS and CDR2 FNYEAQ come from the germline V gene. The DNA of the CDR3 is TGTGCCAGCAGCTTAGGGGACAGTAGCAATCAGCCCCAGCATTTT. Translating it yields CASSLGDSSNQPQHF.

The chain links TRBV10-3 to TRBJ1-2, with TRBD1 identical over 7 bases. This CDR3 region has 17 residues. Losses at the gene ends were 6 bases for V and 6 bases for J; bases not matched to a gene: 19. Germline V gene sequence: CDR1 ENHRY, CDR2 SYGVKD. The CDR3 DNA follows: TGTGCCATCAGGCCCAAGGACACTTTGGGACAGAAAGATGGCTACACCTTC. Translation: CAIRPKDTLGQKDGYTF.

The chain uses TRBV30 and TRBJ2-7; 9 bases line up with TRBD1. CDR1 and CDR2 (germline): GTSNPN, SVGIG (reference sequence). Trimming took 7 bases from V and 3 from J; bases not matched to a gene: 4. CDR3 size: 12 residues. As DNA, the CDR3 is TGTGCCTCCTCGACAGGGGGCTACGAGCAGTACTTC. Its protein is CASSTGGYEQYF.

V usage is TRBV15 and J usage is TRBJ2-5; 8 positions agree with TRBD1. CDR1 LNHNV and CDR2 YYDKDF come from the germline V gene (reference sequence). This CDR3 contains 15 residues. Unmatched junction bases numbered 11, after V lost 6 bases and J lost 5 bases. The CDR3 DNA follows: TGTGCCACCAGGATAGACAGGGGAGATAGGGAGACCCAGTACTTC. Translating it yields CATRIDRGDRETQYF.

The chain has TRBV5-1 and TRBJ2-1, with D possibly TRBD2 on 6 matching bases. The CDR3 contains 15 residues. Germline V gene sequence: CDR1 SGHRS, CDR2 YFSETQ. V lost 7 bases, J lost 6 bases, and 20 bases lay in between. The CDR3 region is CASGTSSPIVNEQFF. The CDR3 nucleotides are TGCGCCAGCGGAACTAGCTCGCCCATAGTCAATGAGCAGTTCTTC.